Shown below are 2 T cell receptor beta chains from a single sample sequenced in a study of T-cell reconstitution after alpha-beta-depleted transplantation in children. During its preparation, the TCRbeta library received unique molecular identifiers. TCRdb re-called the PCR reads with MiXCR, one entry per CDR3 protein. The sample holds around 70,000 distinct CDR3 sequences, 11% seen once. This material consisted of PBMCs, taken before TCRalphabeta/CD19-depleted stem cell transplant. These receptors came from a boy younger than 18 with acute myeloid leukemia, due to receive a stem cell transplant.

This clonotype was detected ten times or more. This chain uses TRBV12-3 or TRBV12-4 with TRBJ2-1, with a tentative D call TRBD1 (6 bases). This CDR3 contains 16 residues. V gave up 7 bases and J gave up 9 bases, with 25 bases separating them. The CDR3 is CASTSRDKRMAGEQFF. The CDR3 DNA follows: TGTGCCAGCACTTCCCGGGACAAACGAATGGCGGGTGAGCAGTTCTTC.

This clonotype was picked up many times. The chain links TRBV7-9 to TRBJ1-5; 10 positions agree with TRBD1. The germline V gene has CDR1 SEHNR and CDR2 FQNEAQ (reference sequence). The trim removed 3 bases at V and 6 bases at J, leaving 5 bases unmatched. The CDR3 is 15 residues long. The CDR3 here is CASSFAGTGVQPQHF. Written as DNA, the CDR3 is TGTGCCAGCAGCTTCGCCGGGACAGGGGTTCAGCCCCAGCATTTT.